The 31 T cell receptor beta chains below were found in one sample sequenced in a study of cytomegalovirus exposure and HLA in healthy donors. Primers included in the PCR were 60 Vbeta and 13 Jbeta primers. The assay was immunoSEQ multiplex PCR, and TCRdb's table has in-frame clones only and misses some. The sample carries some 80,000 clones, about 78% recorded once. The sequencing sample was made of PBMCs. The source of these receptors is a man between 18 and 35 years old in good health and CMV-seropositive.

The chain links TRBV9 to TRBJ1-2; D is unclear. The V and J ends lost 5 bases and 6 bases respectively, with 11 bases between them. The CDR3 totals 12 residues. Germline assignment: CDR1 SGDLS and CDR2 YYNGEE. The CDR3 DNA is TGTGCCAGCAGGGATACAGCAGATGGCTACACCTTC. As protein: CASRDTADGYTF.

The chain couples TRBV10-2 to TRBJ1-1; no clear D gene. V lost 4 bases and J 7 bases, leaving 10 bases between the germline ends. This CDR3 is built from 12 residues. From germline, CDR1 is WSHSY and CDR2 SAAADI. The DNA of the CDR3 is TGCGCCAGCAGTGGCGTCGAGGATGAAGCTTTCTTT. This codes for CASSGVEDEAFF.

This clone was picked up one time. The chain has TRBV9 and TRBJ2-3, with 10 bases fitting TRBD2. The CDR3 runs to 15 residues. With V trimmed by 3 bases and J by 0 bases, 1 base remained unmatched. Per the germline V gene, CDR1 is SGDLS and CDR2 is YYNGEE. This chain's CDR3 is CASSDSGRSTDTQYF. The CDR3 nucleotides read TGTGCCAGCAGCGATAGCGGGAGGAGCACAGATACGCAGTATTTT.

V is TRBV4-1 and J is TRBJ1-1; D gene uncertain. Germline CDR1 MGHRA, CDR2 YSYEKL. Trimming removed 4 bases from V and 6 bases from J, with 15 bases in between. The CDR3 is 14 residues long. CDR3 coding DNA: TGCGCCAGCAGCCTCTCGGCGAGGGCCGCTGAAGCTTTCTTT. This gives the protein CASSLSARAAEAFF.

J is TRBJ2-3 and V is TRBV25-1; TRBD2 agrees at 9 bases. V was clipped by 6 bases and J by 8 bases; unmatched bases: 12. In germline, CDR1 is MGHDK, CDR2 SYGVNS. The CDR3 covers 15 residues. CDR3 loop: CASSPEAGGRGTQYF. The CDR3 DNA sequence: TGTGCCAGCAGCCCTGAAGCGGGAGGTCGGGGTACGCAGTATTTT.

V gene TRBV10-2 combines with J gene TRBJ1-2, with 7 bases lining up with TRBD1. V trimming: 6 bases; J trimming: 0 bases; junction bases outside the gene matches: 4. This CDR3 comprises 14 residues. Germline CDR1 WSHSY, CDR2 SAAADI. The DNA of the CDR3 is TGCGCCAGCAGGAGACAGGGAGCTAACTATGGCTACACCTTC. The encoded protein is CASRRQGANYGYTF.

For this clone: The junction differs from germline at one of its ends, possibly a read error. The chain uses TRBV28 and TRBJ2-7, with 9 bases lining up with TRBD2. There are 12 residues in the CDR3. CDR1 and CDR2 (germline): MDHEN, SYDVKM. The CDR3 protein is CASSTGTSRFFF. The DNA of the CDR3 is TGTGCCAGCAGTACCGGGACTAGCCGATTCTTCTTC.

CDR3 amino acids: CASSRSGGGPRETQYF. The CDR3 region has the DNA TGTGCCAGCAGCCGATCCGGGGGAGGGCCACGAGAGACCCAGTACTTC. The genes are TRBV7-6 and TRBJ2-5; 7 nucleotides match TRBD2. The trim removed 5 bases at V and 4 bases at J, leaving 13 bases unmatched. The CDR3 contains 16 residues. From germline, CDR1 is SGHVS and CDR2 FNYEAQ. Complete variable domain (other parts from reference TRBV7-6 and TRBJ2-5): GAGVSQSPRYKVTKRGQDVALRCDPISGHVSLYWYRQALGQGPEFLTYFNYEAQQDKSGLPNDRFSAERPEGSISTLTIQRTEQRDSAMYRCASSRSGGGPRETQYFGPGTRLLVL.

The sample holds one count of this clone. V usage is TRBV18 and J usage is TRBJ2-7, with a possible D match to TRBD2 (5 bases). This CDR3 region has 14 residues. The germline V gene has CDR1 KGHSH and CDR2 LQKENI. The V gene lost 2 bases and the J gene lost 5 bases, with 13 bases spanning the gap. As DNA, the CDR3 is TGTGCCAGCTCACCAAGATGGGAGAGCGACGAGCAGTACTTC. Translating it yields CASSPRWESDEQYF.

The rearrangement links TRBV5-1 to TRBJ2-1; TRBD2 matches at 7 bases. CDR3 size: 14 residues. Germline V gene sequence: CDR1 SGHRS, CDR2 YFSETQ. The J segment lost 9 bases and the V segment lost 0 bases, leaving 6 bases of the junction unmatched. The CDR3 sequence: CASSLGQRDAEQFF. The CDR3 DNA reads TGCGCCAGCAGCTTGGGGCAGCGGGATGCTGAGCAGTTCTTC.

The CDR3 sequence: CASSLTSPSSYNEQFF. CDR3 nucleotides: TGTGCCAGCAGCTTGACTAGTCCGAGCTCCTACAATGAGCAGTTCTTC. This chain uses TRBV5-4 with TRBJ2-1; weak D call: TRBD2 (5 bases). This CDR3 spans 16 amino acids. V was trimmed by 1 base and J by 0 bases, leaving 11 bases between them. CDR1 is SGHNT and CDR2 is YYREEE in the germline V gene (reference sequence).

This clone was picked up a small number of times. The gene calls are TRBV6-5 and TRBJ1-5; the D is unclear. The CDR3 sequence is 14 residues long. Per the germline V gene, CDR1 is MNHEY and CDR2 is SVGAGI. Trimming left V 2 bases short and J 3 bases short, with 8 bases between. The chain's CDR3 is CASSYRATNQPQHF. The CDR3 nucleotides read TGTGCCAGCAGTTACCGAGCGACCAATCAGCCCCAGCATTTT.

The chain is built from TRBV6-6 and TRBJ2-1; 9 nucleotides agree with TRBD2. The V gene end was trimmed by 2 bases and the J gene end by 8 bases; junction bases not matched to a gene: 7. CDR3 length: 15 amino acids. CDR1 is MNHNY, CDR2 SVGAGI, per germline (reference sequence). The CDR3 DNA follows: TGTGCCAGCAGTTACCTTCGGACTAGCGTGCATGAGCAGTTCTTC. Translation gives CASSYLRTSVHEQFF.

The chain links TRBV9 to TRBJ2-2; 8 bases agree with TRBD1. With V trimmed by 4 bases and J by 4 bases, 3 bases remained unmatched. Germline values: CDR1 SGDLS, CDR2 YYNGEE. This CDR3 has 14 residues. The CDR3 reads CASSRDRGTGELFF. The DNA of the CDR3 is TGTGCCAGCAGCCGCGACAGGGGCACCGGGGAGCTGTTTTTT.

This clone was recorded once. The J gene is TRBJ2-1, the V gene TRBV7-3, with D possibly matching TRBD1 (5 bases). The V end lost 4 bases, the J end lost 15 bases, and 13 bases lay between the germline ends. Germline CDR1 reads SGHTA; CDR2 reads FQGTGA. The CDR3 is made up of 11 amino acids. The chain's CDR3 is CASSSTGGMFF. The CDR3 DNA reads TGTGCCAGCAGCTCTACAGGTGGGATGTTCTTC.

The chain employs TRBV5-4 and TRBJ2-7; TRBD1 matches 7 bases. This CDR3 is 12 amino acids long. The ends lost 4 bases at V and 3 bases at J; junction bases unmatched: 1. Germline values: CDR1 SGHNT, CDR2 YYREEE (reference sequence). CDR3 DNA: TGTGCCAGCAGCAGGGACAGCTACGAGCAGTACTTC. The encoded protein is CASSRDSYEQYF.

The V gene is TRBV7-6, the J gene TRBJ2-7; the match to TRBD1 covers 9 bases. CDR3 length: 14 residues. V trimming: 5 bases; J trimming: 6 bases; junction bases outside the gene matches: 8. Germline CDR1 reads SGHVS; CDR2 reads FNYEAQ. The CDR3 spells CASSTGTGPFEQYF. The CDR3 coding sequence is TGTGCCAGCAGCACCGGGACAGGGCCCTTCGAGCAGTACTTC.

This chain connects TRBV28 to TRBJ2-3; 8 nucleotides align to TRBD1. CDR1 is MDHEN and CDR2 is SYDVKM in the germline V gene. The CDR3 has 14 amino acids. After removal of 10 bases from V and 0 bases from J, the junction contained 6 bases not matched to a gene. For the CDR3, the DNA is TGTGCCATAGGGACAGGACTAAGCACAGATACGCAGTATTTT. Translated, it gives CAIGTGLSTDTQYF.

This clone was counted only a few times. The CDR3 coding sequence is TGTGCCAGCAGTTTCCGGAGGGCCGGAGGGGAGACCCAGTACTTC. Translation: CASSFRRAGGETQYF. The chain is built from TRBV28 and TRBJ2-5; perhaps TRBD2 as D (6 bases). CDR1 MDHEN and CDR2 SYDVKM come from the germline V gene. V dropped 3 bases and J dropped 5 bases, with 16 bases sitting between them. This CDR3 comprises 15 residues.

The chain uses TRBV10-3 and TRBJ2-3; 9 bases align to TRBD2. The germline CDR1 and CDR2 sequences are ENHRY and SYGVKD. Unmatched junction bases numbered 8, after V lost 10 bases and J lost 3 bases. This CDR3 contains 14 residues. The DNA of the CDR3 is TGTGCCAGCGATAGCGGGAGTGAGACAGATACGCAGTATTTT. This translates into CASDSGSETDTQYF.

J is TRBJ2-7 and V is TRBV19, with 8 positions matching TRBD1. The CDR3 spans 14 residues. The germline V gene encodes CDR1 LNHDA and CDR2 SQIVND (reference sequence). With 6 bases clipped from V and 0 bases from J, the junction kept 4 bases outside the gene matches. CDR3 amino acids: CASRMTGDSYEQYF. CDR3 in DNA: TGTGCCAGTAGAATGACAGGGGACTCCTACGAGCAGTACTTC. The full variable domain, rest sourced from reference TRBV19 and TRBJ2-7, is DGGITQSPKYLFRKEGQNVTLSCEQNLNHDAMYWYRQDPGQGLRLIYYSQIVNDFQKGDIAEGYSVSREKKESFPLTVTSAQKNPTAFYLCASRMTGDSYEQYFGPGTRLTVT.

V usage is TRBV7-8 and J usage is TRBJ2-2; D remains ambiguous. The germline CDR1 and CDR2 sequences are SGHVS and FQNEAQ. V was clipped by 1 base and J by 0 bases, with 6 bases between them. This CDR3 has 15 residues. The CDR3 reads CASSLVSTNTGELFF. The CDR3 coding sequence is TGTGCCAGCAGCTTAGTGAGTACGAACACCGGGGAGCTGTTTTTT.

The CDR3 nucleotides are TGTGCCAGCAGCCCGTCGGGATCCTATGGCTACACCTTC. This codes for CASSPSGSYGYTF. The J gene is TRBJ1-2, the V gene TRBV5-4; D is ambiguous. Looked up from germline, CDR1 is SGHNT and CDR2 is YYREEE (reference sequence). CDR3 size: 13 residues. Trimming shortened V by 4 bases and J by 4 bases, and 11 bases separated the two germline ends.

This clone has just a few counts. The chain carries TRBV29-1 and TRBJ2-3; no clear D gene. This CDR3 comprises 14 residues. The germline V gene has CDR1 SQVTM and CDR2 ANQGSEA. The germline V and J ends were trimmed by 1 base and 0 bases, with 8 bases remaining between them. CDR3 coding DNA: TGCAGCGTTGAAGGGGCAGTGAGCACAGATACGCAGTATTTT. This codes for CSVEGAVSTDTQYF.

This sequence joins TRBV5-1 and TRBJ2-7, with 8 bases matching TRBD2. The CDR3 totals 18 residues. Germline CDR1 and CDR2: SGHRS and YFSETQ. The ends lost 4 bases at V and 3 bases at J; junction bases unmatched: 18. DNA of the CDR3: TGCGCCAGCAGCCTCGGGGGGGGTCTAGCGGACCTGAACTACGAGCAGTACTTC. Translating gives CASSLGGGLADLNYEQYF.

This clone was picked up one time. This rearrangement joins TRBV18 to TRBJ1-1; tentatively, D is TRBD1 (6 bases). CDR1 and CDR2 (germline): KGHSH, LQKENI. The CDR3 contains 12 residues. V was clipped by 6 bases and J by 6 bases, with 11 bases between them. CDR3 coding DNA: TGTGCCAGCTCCCAACAGGGCGCTGAAGCTTTCTTT. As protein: CASSQQGAEAFF.

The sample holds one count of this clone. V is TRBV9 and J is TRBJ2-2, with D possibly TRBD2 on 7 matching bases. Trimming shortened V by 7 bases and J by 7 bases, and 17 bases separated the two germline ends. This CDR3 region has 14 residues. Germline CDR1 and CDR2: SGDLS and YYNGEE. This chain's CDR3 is CASGEGGGIGELFF. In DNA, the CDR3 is TGTGCCAGCGGTGAGGGAGGGGGGATCGGGGAGCTGTTTTTT.

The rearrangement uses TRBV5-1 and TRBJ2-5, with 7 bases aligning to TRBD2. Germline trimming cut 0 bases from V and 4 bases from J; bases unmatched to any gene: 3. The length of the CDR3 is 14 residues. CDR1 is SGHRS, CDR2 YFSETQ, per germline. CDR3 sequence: CASSLVAGLETQYF. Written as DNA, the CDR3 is TGCGCCAGCAGCTTGGTAGCGGGCCTAGAGACCCAGTACTTC.

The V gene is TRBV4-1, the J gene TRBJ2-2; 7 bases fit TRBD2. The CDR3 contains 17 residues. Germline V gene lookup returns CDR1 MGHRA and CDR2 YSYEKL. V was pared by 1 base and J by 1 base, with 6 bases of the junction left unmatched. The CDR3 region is CASSQVPGRGNTGELFF. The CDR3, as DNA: TGCGCCAGCAGCCAAGTTCCAGGGAGGGGGAACACCGGGGAGCTGTTTTTT.

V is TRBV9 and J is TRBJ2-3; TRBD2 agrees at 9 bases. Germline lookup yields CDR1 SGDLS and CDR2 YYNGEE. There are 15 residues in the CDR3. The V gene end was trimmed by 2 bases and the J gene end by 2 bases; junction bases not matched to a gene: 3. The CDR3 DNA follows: TGTGCCAGCAGCGTGGGCGGGAGGGCCACAGATACGCAGTATTTT. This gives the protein CASSVGGRATDTQYF.

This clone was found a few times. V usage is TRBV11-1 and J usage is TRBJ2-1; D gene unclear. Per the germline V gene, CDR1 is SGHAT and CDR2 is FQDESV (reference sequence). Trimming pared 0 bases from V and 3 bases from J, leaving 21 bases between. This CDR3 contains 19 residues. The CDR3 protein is CASSLAWAASKMVYNEQFF. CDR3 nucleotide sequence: TGTGCCAGCAGCTTAGCGTGGGCAGCCTCTAAAATGGTCTACAATGAGCAGTTCTTC.